The present T cell receptor (beta chain) was sequenced within a study of T cell responses to AZD1222 COVID-19 vaccine. Study-level background: Timing groups of about 4 and about 12 weeks for second doses were pooled. Study-level points and caveats: Vaccine-related CD4 TCRs covered spike, predominating at 160-218 and 743-854. Clonal diversity was possibly underestimated; the donors were predominantly white British and more often female.

Assay used: immunoSEQ multiplex PCR; TCRdb lists only in-frame clones, some missing. The profile covers approximately 190,000 clones, with approximately 92% appearing a single time and 1% to 1.5% taken by the ten largest. Details on this clone: Its antigen is as yet unknown.

The TCR originated in an adult in good health. This specimen consisted of peripheral blood, obtained on day 0 of AZD1222 vaccination.

DNA of the CDR3: TGTGCCAGCAGCTCCATCGCTTGGGCCTCTGGAAACACCATATATTTT. It codes for CASSSIAWASGNTIYF. The gene calls are TRBV11-2 and TRBJ1-3, with D hard to call. Germline-derived CDR1 and CDR2 are SGHAT and FQNNGV. Trimming took off 4 bases at V and 0 bases at J, with 13 bases between the two ends. The CDR3 contains 16 residues.